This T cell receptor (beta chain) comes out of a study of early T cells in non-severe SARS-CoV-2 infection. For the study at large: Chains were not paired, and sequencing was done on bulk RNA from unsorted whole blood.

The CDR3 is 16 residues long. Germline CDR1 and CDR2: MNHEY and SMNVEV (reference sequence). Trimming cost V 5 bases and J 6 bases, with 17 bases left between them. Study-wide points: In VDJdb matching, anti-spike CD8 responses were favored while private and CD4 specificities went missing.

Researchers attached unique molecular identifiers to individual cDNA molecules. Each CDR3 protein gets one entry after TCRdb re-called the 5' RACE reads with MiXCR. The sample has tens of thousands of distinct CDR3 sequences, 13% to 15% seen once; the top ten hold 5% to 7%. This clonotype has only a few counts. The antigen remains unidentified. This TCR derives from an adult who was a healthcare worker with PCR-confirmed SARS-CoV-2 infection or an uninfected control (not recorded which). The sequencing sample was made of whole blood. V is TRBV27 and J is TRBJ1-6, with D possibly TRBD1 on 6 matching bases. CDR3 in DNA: TGTGCCAGCAGTCAGCCCCGACAGGCGAGTAATTCACCCCTCCACTTT. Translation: CASSQPRQASNSPLHF.